This TCR beta chain was captured by sequencing in a study of T cells in Graves' hyperthyroidism and ophthalmopathy. The study defined stable Graves' hyperthyroidism as no ophthalmopathy progression within 18 months. Hyperthyroidism had been newly diagnosed in patients aged 18 to 65, and its duration was under 2 months. Amplification yielded TCR beta CDR3 regions, with RNA transcripts as the source. First-round RT-PCR of the TCR CDR3 relied on the HTBI primer set. TCRdb re-analysed the multiplex PCR reads in MiXCR, keeping a single row per CDR3 protein. The table lists about 300,000 distinct CDR3 sequences, approximately 16% of them singletons, with around a third in the top ten. V lost 5 bases to trimming and J lost 8 bases; unmatched junction nucleotides: 11. The CDR3 length is 14 residues. The germline V gene has CDR1 SGHTA and CDR2 FQGNSA. Whole-study findings and limits: For ophthalmopathy, model prediction preceded onset by a median roughly 6.5 months. Most clonotypes expanded in the thyroid (above 0.001) were also present in blood.

Many counts were recorded for this clonotype. Its antigen is unidentified. The TCR originated in a man between 25 and 39 years old with Graves' hyperthyroidism. The sequenced material came from blood. The rearrangement joins TRBV7-2 to TRBJ1-1; 7 nucleotides agree with TRBD1. CDR3 sequence (DNA): TGTGCCAGCAGCCCGGACAGGACCTATACGGAAGCTTTCTTT. This codes for CASSPDRTYTEAFF.